This T cell receptor (beta chain) was identified in a study of T cell responses to AZD1222 COVID-19 vaccine. The germline V gene encodes CDR1 MDHEN and CDR2 SYDVKM. Trimming stripped 5 bases from V and 5 bases from J, with 21 bases between. The CDR3 is made up of 16 amino acids. Only in-frame clones appear in the TCRdb table, and some are missing; sequencing was by immunoSEQ multiplex PCR. The sample lists under 150,000 clones; almost 90% were seen once. Turning to this clone: Its specificity is not known.

Study results and limitations: Regions 160-218 and 743-854 held dominance among vaccine-associated CD4 TCRs, which spanned spike.

This TCR derives from an adult in good health. This material consisted of peripheral blood, taken on day 0 of AZD1222 vaccination. This rearrangement joins TRBV28 to TRBJ1-2, with a possible D match to TRBD1 (6 bases). The CDR3 region has the DNA TGTGCCAGCAGTCCCCACCCACAGGGAGTGGGATATGGCTACACCTTC. As protein: CASSPHPQGVGYGYTF.